The 32 T cell receptor beta chains in this list originate from one sample, sequenced in a study of beta chain features in type 1 diabetes. Every bit of the isolated RNA underwent reverse transcription, so sequencing read expressed TCRB transcripts. Profiling relied on immunoSEQ multiplex PCR, and the TCRdb table lists in-frame clones only, not all of them. Among around 290,000 clones listed, approximately 8.1% were seen once. What was sequenced was central memory CD4+ T cells from blood. All receptors come from a woman aged 18-35 years in good health.

This clone was seen a handful of times. V gene TRBV6-5 combines with J gene TRBJ2-5; TRBD2 aligns across 10 bases. This CDR3 has 14 residues. With 4 bases clipped from V and 7 bases from J, the junction kept 6 bases outside the gene matches. CDR1 MNHEY and CDR2 SVGAGI come from the germline V gene. The CDR3 sequence is CASSSGLAVGTQYF. The CDR3 nucleotides are TGTGCCAGCAGTTCAGGACTAGCGGTGGGGACCCAGTACTTC.

This clone turned up a few times. V gene TRBV7-9 combines with J gene TRBJ2-7, with a tentative D call TRBD1 (5 bases). The CDR3 is 14 residues long. Trimming left V 0 bases short and J 3 bases short, with 9 bases between. Per the germline V gene, CDR1 is SEHNR and CDR2 is FQNEAQ (reference sequence). CDR3 sequence: CASSLAGADYEQYV. CDR3 nucleotide sequence: TGTGCCAGCAGCTTAGCAGGGGCGGACTACGAGCAGTACGTC.

This chain links TRBV11-1 with TRBJ1-2; TRBD1 might be the D (5 bases). The germline V and J ends were trimmed by 1 base and 3 bases, with 6 bases remaining between them. This CDR3 spans 13 amino acids. The V gene's germline CDR1 is SGHAT and CDR2 FQDESV (reference sequence). The CDR3 coding sequence is TGTGCCAGCAGCTTAGGGGGCGACTATGGCTACACCTTC. It encodes CASSLGGDYGYTF.

This clone was seen more than once but under ten times. V usage is TRBV7-9 and J usage is TRBJ2-4; D ambiguous. Trimming shortened V by 1 base and J by 5 bases, and 9 bases separated the two germline ends. The CDR3 length is 14 residues. Germline CDR1 and CDR2: SEHNR and FQNEAQ (reference sequence). In DNA, the CDR3 is TGTGCCAGCAGCTTAGATGTTAGGCAAAACATTCAGTACTTC. It translates to CASSLDVRQNIQYF.

The rearrangement links TRBV6-7 to TRBJ2-2; TRBD1 is a possible D gene (5 bases). TRBV6-7 is reported as an ORF; its role is uncertain. CDR3 length equals 18 residues. V was pared by 0 bases and J by 8 bases, with 22 bases between. The CDR3 DNA reads as TGTGCCAGCAGTTACTCCTCCCGACACAGGACGGCATCAGGGGAGCTGTTTTTT. This gives the protein CASSYSSRHRTASGELFF.

CDR3 sequence (DNA): TGTGCCAGCGCAGGAGTCGGTGAGCAGTTCTTC. This gives the protein CASAGVGEQFF. The rearrangement uses TRBV6-5 and TRBJ2-1; the D is unclear. Trimming stripped 8 bases from V and 9 bases from J, with 11 bases between. The germline gives CDR1 MNHEY, CDR2 SVGAGI. There are 11 residues in the CDR3.

This clone has just a few counts. This chain's CDR3 is CASSRAGGLPQETQYF. In DNA, the CDR3 is TGTGCCAGCAGCCGAGCCGGGGGGCTTCCTCAAGAGACCCAGTACTTC. The chain employs TRBV7-2 and TRBJ2-5; D might be TRBD2 (7 bases). The ends were cut back, 5 bases at V and 2 bases at J, with 18 bases in the middle. The germline V gene encodes CDR1 SGHTA and CDR2 FQGNSA. The length of the CDR3 is 16 residues. Full variable domain (remainder filled in from reference TRBV7-2 and TRBJ2-5): GAGVSQSPSNKVTEKGKDVELRCDPISGHTALYWYRQSLGQGLEFLIYFQGNSAPDKSGLPSDRFSAERTGGSVSTLTIQRTQQEDSAVYLCASSRAGGLPQETQYFGPGTRLLVL.

This clone was observed a few times. The V call is TRBV18, the J call TRBJ2-5; the D gene is possibly TRBD1 (6 bases). The CDR3 loop spans 14 amino acids. V lost 3 bases and J lost 1, with 9 bases in between. Germline CDR1 is KGHSH and CDR2 is LQKENI. The CDR3 region has the DNA TGTGCCAGCTCACCCGGGACATCCCAAGAGACCCAGTACTTC. As protein: CASSPGTSQETQYF. Complete variable domain (other parts from reference TRBV18 and TRBJ2-5): NAGVMQNPRHLVRRRGQEARLRCSPMKGHSHVYWYRQLPEEGLKFMVYLQKENIIDESGMPKERFSAEFPKEGPSILRIQQVVRGDSAAYFCASSPGTSQETQYFGPGTRLLVL.

This clone showed up just once. Other DNA variants within this sample encode the same CDR3. The chain carries TRBV27 and TRBJ2-1; 10 bases align to TRBD2. With V trimmed by 4 bases and J by 2 bases, 5 bases remained unmatched. The germline gives CDR1 MNHEY, CDR2 SMNVEV (reference sequence). The CDR3 has 16 residues. This chain's CDR3 is CASSSLAGGTYNEQFF. The CDR3 DNA sequence: TGTGCCAGCAGTTCCTTAGCGGGAGGCACCTACAATGAGCAGTTCTTC.

V gene TRBV7-2 combines with J gene TRBJ2-3; no reliable D call. Per the germline V gene, CDR1 is SGHTA and CDR2 is FQGNSA. The CDR3 has 15 amino acids. V was clipped by 6 bases and J by 2 bases, with 15 bases between them. The DNA for the CDR3 is TGTGCCAGCAGTATTGACCCATCCGACACAGATACGCAGTATTTT. Translation: CASSIDPSDTDTQYF.

In this sample, this clone turned up a few times. V gene TRBV19 combines with J gene TRBJ1-1; D gene unclear. Trimming pared 5 bases from V and 3 bases from J, leaving 10 bases between. Germline V gene data show CDR1 as LNHDA and CDR2 as SQIVND (reference sequence). This CDR3 is 13 amino acids long. DNA of the CDR3: TGTGCCAGTAGTTCCGATCTGCACACTGAAGCTTTCTTT. Its translation is CASSSDLHTEAFF.

The table lists this clone with a few counts. The CDR3 DNA reads as TGCGCCAGCAGTGAGACGGGCATCAATCTTAGTAAGCAGTACTTC. The encoded protein is CASSETGINLSKQYF. The rearrangement uses TRBV10-2 and TRBJ2-7; D is ambiguous. The CDR3 contains 15 residues. CDR1 and CDR2 (germline): WSHSY, SAAADI. Trimming removed 2 bases at V and 8 bases at J, with 19 bases between.

The rearrangement joins TRBV7-9 to TRBJ2-2; 7 bases are a match to TRBD1. The CDR3 extends over 15 amino acids. Germline lookup yields CDR1 SEHNR and CDR2 FQNEAQ (reference sequence). V dropped 5 bases and J dropped 5; count of bases not matched to a gene: 8. The CDR3 reads CASSRTGVGTGELFF. CDR3 DNA sequence: TGTGCCAGCAGCCGAACAGGGGTAGGGACCGGGGAGCTGTTTTTT.

The chain couples TRBV11-1 to TRBJ2-7, with D possibly being TRBD2 (6 bases). The CDR3 consists of 13 residues. Germline V gene sequence: CDR1 SGHAT, CDR2 FQDESV (reference sequence). V lost 3 bases and J 7 bases, leaving 13 bases between the germline ends. For the CDR3, the DNA is TGTGCCAGCAGCTTTTCGGGGGTCCAGGAGCAGTACTTC. This codes for CASSFSGVQEQYF.

J is TRBJ2-5 and V is TRBV27; D is unresolved. From germline, CDR1 is MNHEY and CDR2 SMNVEV (reference sequence). V was pared by 3 bases and J by 2 bases, with 10 bases between. The CDR3 loop spans 14 amino acids. The CDR3 is CASSFGVRQETQYF. CDR3 in DNA: TGTGCCAGCAGTTTTGGGGTGAGGCAAGAGACCCAGTACTTC.

This clone was seen a handful of times. The J gene is TRBJ2-7, the V gene TRBV5-4; D is uncertain. CDR1 and CDR2 from the germline V gene are SGHNT and YYREEE (reference sequence). CDR3 size: 13 residues. Trimming took 7 bases from V and 0 from J, leaving 11 bases between them. The CDR3 reads CASSPPNSYEQYF. DNA for the CDR3: TGTGCCAGCTCTCCACCTAACTCCTACGAGCAGTACTTC.

This clone was seen more than once but under ten times. The V and J genes are TRBV28 and TRBJ1-2; 7 bases fit TRBD1. CDR3 size: 15 residues. V dropped 3 bases and J dropped 4; count of bases not matched to a gene: 8. CDR1 is MDHEN, CDR2 SYDVKM, per germline. The CDR3 loop reads CASSLERGRTYGYTF. CDR3 in DNA: TGTGCCAGCAGTTTGGAAAGGGGGCGGACCTATGGCTACACCTTC.

At least ten counts were recorded for this clone. The rearrangement joins TRBV4-3 to TRBJ2-3, with D possibly matching TRBD1 (5 bases). V was pared by 4 bases and J by 5 bases, with 16 bases between. CDR1 is LGHNA and CDR2 is YSLEER in the germline V gene. The CDR3 has 15 residues. The CDR3 DNA sequence: TGCGCCAGCAGCCCGATCGGACAACAGGAAGATACGCAGTATTTT. It codes for CASSPIGQQEDTQYF.

V and J are TRBV25-1 and TRBJ1-1; no reliable D call. CDR3 length: 15 amino acids. The V gene's germline CDR1 is MGHDK and CDR2 SYGVNS. Trimming stripped 3 bases from V and 2 bases from J, with 13 bases between. The chain's CDR3 is CASSDAGPRNTEAFF. The CDR3 DNA follows: TGTGCCAGCAGTGACGCAGGACCCCGTAACACTGAAGCTTTCTTT.

Comments on this clone: A read error may account for a junction end that differs from germline. This sequence joins TRBV7-7 and TRBJ2-1, with 8 bases that match TRBD1. The V gene's germline CDR1 is SSHAT and CDR2 FNYEAQ (reference sequence). This CDR3 is 15 amino acids long. DNA of the CDR3: TGTGCTAGCAGCCCAGCCAGGGGGCCCTACAATGAGCAGTTCTTC. Amino acid sequence: CASSPARGPYNEQFF.

This clone was seen only a few times. The chain couples TRBV28 to TRBJ2-4, with D unresolved. In germline, CDR1 is MDHEN, CDR2 SYDVKM. The V end was cut by 6 bases, the J end by 15 bases, with 30 bases between. The CDR3 runs 16 residues. The CDR3 bases are TGTGCCAGCAGCTCTGGACCGTTTGGCTCTCTAAACGGTCGGTACTTC. Protein: CASSSGPFGSLNGRYF.

This clone turned up a few times. This chain links TRBV25-1 with TRBJ1-5, with 7 bases identical to TRBD1. The V gene's germline CDR1 is MGHDK and CDR2 SYGVNS. The CDR3 loop spans 16 amino acids. Trimming cost V 3 bases and J 0 bases; bases outside gene matches: 5. This CDR3 is CASSEHRGNSNQPQHF. In nucleotides, the CDR3 is TGTGCCAGCAGTGAGCACAGGGGAAATAGCAATCAGCCCCAGCATTTT.

This clone was picked up a small number of times. This chain joins TRBV28 and TRBJ1-4, with D maybe TRBD1 (5 bases). This CDR3 is built from 16 residues. V lost 7 bases and J 6 bases, leaving 21 bases between the germline ends. The germline V gene has CDR1 MDHEN and CDR2 SYDVKM. The CDR3 loop reads CASNPAGIYGDEKLFF. CDR3 in DNA: TGTGCCAGCAATCCCGCAGGGATTTACGGGGATGAAAAACTGTTTTTT. Full variable domain (rest looked up from reference TRBV28 and TRBJ1-4): DVKVTQSSRYLVKRTGEKVFLECVQDMDHENMFWYRQDPGLGLRLIYFSYDVKMKEKGDIPEGYSVSREKKERFSLILESASTNQTSMYLCASNPAGIYGDEKLFFGSGTQLSVL.

This clone appeared a single time. J is TRBJ2-1 and V is TRBV9; no clear D gene. The germline V and J ends were trimmed by 4 bases and 6 bases, with 5 bases remaining between them. Looked up from germline, CDR1 is SGDLS and CDR2 is YYNGEE. This CDR3 is 11 amino acids long. CDR3 sequence reads: CASSLLNEQFF. The DNA of the CDR3 is TGTGCCAGCAGCCTACTCAATGAGCAGTTCTTC.

The chain uses TRBV7-2 and TRBJ2-2, with D possibly TRBD1 on 6 matching bases. Germline loops: CDR1 SGHTA, CDR2 FQGNSA. V was pared by 5 bases and J by 4 bases, with 17 bases between. This CDR3 contains 16 residues. CDR3 residues: CASSDPLPTGTGELFF. The CDR3 coding sequence is TGTGCCAGCAGCGACCCTCTCCCGACAGGCACCGGGGAGCTGTTTTTT.

This clone was counted between two and nine times. This chain links TRBV6-6 with TRBJ1-1; D uncertain. The CDR3 runs to 13 residues. CDR1 is MNHNY, CDR2 SVGAGI, per germline (reference sequence). V shed 3 bases and J shed 1 base, with 6 bases lying between them. CDR3 nucleotides: TGTGCCAGCAGTTATTACAAGAACACTGAAGCTTTCTTT. Translated, it gives CASSYYKNTEAFF.

The V and J genes are TRBV7-3 and TRBJ2-1; no clear D. This CDR3 is 13 amino acids long. The V and J ends lost 0 bases and 5 bases respectively, with 5 bases between them. Germline CDR1 reads SGHTA; CDR2 reads FQGTGA. In nucleotides, the CDR3 is TGTGCCAGCAGCTTAACGTCGGACAATGAGCAGTTCTTC. Amino acids: CASSLTSDNEQFF.

The sample holds a few counts of this clone. The chain couples TRBV9 to TRBJ2-5; weak D call: TRBD2 (6 bases). The CDR3 spans 15 residues. Germline V CDR1 and CDR2: SGDLS, YYNGEE. V lost 4 bases to trimming and J lost 5 bases, with 18 bases between them. CDR3 loop: CASSPSGRGLETQYF. The DNA for the CDR3 is TGTGCCAGCAGCCCCTCCGGGAGAGGGCTGGAGACCCAGTACTTC.

This clone was detected a few times. The V and J genes are TRBV5-1 and TRBJ1-5; no clear D. The V gene's germline CDR1 is SGHRS and CDR2 YFSETQ. V was shortened by 2 bases and J by 6 bases, with 9 bases between the two germline ends. This CDR3 spans 13 amino acids. CDR3 nucleotide sequence: TGCGCCAGCAGCTTCGATTTGGGTCAGCCCCAGCATTTT. It codes for CASSFDLGQPQHF.

The sample holds a few counts of this clone. The chain is built from TRBV7-2 and TRBJ2-5; D is ambiguous. V shed 2 bases and J shed 2 bases, with 9 bases lying between them. From germline, CDR1 is SGHTA and CDR2 FQGNSA. The CDR3 length is 14 residues. CDR3 sequence reads: CASSLRHRQETQYF. For the CDR3, the DNA is TGTGCCAGCAGCTTAAGACACCGTCAAGAGACCCAGTACTTC.

The chain is built from TRBV18 and TRBJ1-1; the D gene is possibly TRBD1 (6 bases). CDR3 length equals 18 residues. V lost 2 bases and J 0 bases, leaving 19 bases between the germline ends. Germline V CDR1 and CDR2: KGHSH, LQKENI. The CDR3 DNA sequence: TGTGCCAGCTCACCAATACGGCAGGTGGGGGCGATGAACACTGAAGCTTTCTTT. Protein: CASSPIRQVGAMNTEAFF.

This clone was counted between two and nine times. The gene calls are TRBV5-5 and TRBJ2-7; D is unresolved. The CDR3 spans 14 residues. CDR1 and CDR2 (germline): SGHKS, YYEKEE (reference sequence). V lost 0 bases, J lost 0 bases, and 7 bases lay in between. CDR3 loop: CASSLVGISYEQYV. In nucleotides, the CDR3 is TGTGCCAGCAGCTTGGTAGGGATCTCCTACGAGCAGTACGTC.